This T cell receptor beta chain is from a study of blood T cell repertoires in COVID-19 (dated by TCRdb to between 2020 and 2021). With regard to the full study: Samples covering the acute and convalescent phases of COVID-19 were provided by collaborators in the United States, Italy and Spain. The material from the prospective study consisted of cDNA or gDNA derived from T cells, B-cell-depleted T cells, or PBMCs. The dataset comprised deeply sampled blood TCRbeta repertoires from subjects exposed to, actively infected with, or recovered from COVID-19. The repertoires were released in a freely available public database intended as a resource for research on the immune response to SARS-CoV-2. The samples were drawn from the first 160 participants of the ongoing ImmuneRACE study and from over a thousand subjects provided by 6 global collaborators. Sample metadata almost always included a de-identified subject ID, COVID-19 status, age in years and sex. Where available, HLA class I and class II types were taken from metadata supplied by the sample provider and were not determined by assay-based typing. Overall results and qualifications from the work: How much clinical and demographic metadata was included differed by source and by participant, and the metadata was provided uncurated.

Samples from volunteer blood donors who had recovered from COVID-19 were contributed by a second Seattle source. Each collaborating institution followed its own protocols to collect whole blood in K2EDTA tubes. For TCRbeta analysis, collaborators shipped samples as frozen whole blood, isolated PBMCs, or DNA extracted from either of those sample types. Including the terminal cysteine and phenylalanine, the CDR3 comprises 15 residues. Only the CDR3 DNA stays, 45 bases, in frame from base 1. As encoded in the germline V gene, CDR1 is MDHEN while CDR2 is SYDVKM. Deletion took 6 bases off V and 0 bases off J, with a span of 15 bases between the germline ends. TCRbeta CDR3 regions were amplified from genomic DNA using the immunoSEQ Assay, a bias-controlled multiplex PCR. As for how the authors treated the data: The number of nucleated cells in each sample was estimated from the amplification of reference gene primers within the assay. To quantify the absolute abundance of each unique TCRbeta CDR3 rearrangement, sequence reads were collapsed and filtered. For each sample, productive Simpson clonality was calculated as the square root of Simpson's diversity index across productive rearrangements. TCRdb stores this immuneACCESS table with in-frame sequences only. Part of the clones is absent; in the studies checked, under half of the shortfall reflects unresolved V genes, and no reason is known for the rest. The DNA gave D and trimming, while V, J and clone size come from that table. The sample table shows 110,000 or so clones, and around nine tenths are seen once. The ten largest clonotypes hold 7.5% to 9.5% of the sample.

This clone occurred once. The antigen it binds to is not known. Base-call qualities are not available, and no considerably larger clone is one nucleotide away. The sequencing sample was made of peripheral blood. The V and J segments used are TRBV28 and TRBJ2-7, with TRBD1 perhaps the D gene, on 6 matching bases. The sequence came from a woman aged 70 to 79 who had recovered from COVID-19. At the DNA level, the sequence is TGTGCCAGCAGCACAGGGTCAGCCCTCTCCTACGAGCAGTACTTC. It translates as CASSTGSALSYEQYF.